The 14 T cell receptor beta chains in this list originate from one sample, sequenced in a study of coeliac disease. TCRdb's copy holds only in-frame clones and misses some; the assay was immunoSEQ multiplex PCR. This sample has thousands of clones; around 62% occur once, and the top ten carry more than 15%. The source material was lymphocytes from the gut lamina propria. All receptors come from a man aged 55 to 70 with celiac disease on a gluten-free diet.

The chain is built from TRBV21-1 and TRBJ2-7; no check of the table's D call, TRBD2, against the DNA was made. TRBV21-1 is termed a pseudogene. The CDR3 totals 17 residues. The CDR3 region is CASSKFPTCGGRVEQYF. The CDR3, as DNA: TGTGCCAGCAGCAAGTTTCCTACATGCGGGGGCAGGGTCGAGCAGTACTTC.

This clone has only a few counts. The chain couples TRBV6-6 to TRBJ1-4; D not certain. CDR1 MNHNY and CDR2 SVGAGI come from the germline V gene (reference sequence). The CDR3 has 13 residues. V was pared by 0 bases and J by 13 bases, with 12 bases between. The CDR3 here is CASSYSREPGLFF. The DNA for the CDR3 is TGTGCCAGCAGTTACTCTCGGGAACCTGGACTGTTTTTT.

V usage is TRBV19 and J usage is TRBJ1-4; 7 nucleotides match TRBD1. V lost 4 bases, J lost 8 bases, and 10 bases stayed unmatched. The CDR3 length is 15 residues. Germline lookup yields CDR1 LNHDA and CDR2 SQIVND (reference sequence). The CDR3: CASSTLTGTVEKLFF. DNA of the CDR3: TGTGCCAGTAGTACCCTGACAGGGACTGTGGAAAAACTGTTTTTT.

The gene calls are TRBV4-2 and TRBJ1-2; TRBD1 matches 7 bases. Germline-derived CDR1 and CDR2 are LGHNA and YNFKEQ. With V trimmed by 0 bases and J by 2 bases, 6 bases remained unmatched. The CDR3 runs to 16 residues. Written as DNA, the CDR3 is TGTGCCAGCAGCCAAGATCCCATGACAGGGAACTATGGCTACACCTTC. Protein: CASSQDPMTGNYGYTF.

This clone has only a few counts. This rearrangement joins TRBV5-1 to TRBJ2-7; 7 bases match TRBD1. Trimming took 0 bases from V and 3 from J; bases not matched to a gene: 3. Germline V gives CDR1 SGHRS, CDR2 YFSETQ. The CDR3 is made up of 14 amino acids. The CDR3 region is CASSLVAGGYEQYF. The CDR3 region has the DNA TGCGCCAGCAGCTTGGTGGCAGGGGGCTACGAGCAGTACTTC.

The genes are TRBV2 and TRBJ1-3, with 7 bases matching TRBD1. The CDR3 totals 14 residues. Trimming cost V 5 bases and J 0 bases; bases outside gene matches: 1. Germline CDR1 SNHLY, CDR2 FYNNEI. CDR3 residues: CASSRDSSGNTIYF. DNA of the CDR3: TGTGCCAGCAGTCGGGACAGCTCTGGAAACACCATATATTTT.

The chain combines TRBV9 with TRBJ2-1, with 13 bases lining up with TRBD2. This CDR3 spans 17 amino acids. Germline V gene data show CDR1 as SGDLS and CDR2 as YYNGEE. The V gene end was trimmed by 1 base and the J gene end by 6 bases; junction bases not matched to a gene: 7. The DNA for the CDR3 is TGTGCCAGCAGCGTAACACCCGGGACTAGCGGGGCCAATGAGCAGTTCTTC. It translates to CASSVTPGTSGANEQFF. Looking up the rest from reference TRBV9 and TRBJ2-1 gives the full variable domain: DSGVTQTPKHLITATGQRVTLRCSPRSGDLSVYWYQQSLDQGLQFLIQYYNGEERAKGNILERFSAQQFPDLHSELNLSSLELGDSALYFCASSVTPGTSGANEQFFGPGTRLTVL.

This clone was seen a handful of times. The genes are TRBV7-3 and TRBJ2-2, with D unclear. V dropped 4 bases and J dropped 5 bases, with 14 bases sitting between them. The CDR3 is 15 residues long. CDR1 is SGHTA and CDR2 is FQGTGA in the germline V gene. The CDR3 DNA is TGTGCCAGCAGCTCAGGCCGGTTAGGTACCGGGGAGCTGTTTTTT. It specifies CASSSGRLGTGELFF.

This clone showed up just a few times. The J gene is TRBJ2-3, the V gene TRBV4-2, with 8 bases fitting TRBD2. Germline CDR1 reads LGHNA; CDR2 reads YNFKEQ. V lost 6 bases to trimming and J lost 2 bases; unmatched junction nucleotides: 7. CDR3 length equals 15 residues. DNA of the CDR3: TGTGCCAGCAGTCCCGGGGGGGACCTCACAGATACGCAGTATTTT. Protein sequence: CASSPGGDLTDTQYF.

The chain is built from TRBV7-6 and TRBJ2-7, with TRBD1 identical over 9 bases. The CDR3 is 15 residues long. The J segment lost 6 bases and the V segment lost 5 bases, leaving 11 bases of the junction unmatched. Germline values: CDR1 SGHVS, CDR2 FNYEAQ. CDR3 sequence (DNA): TGTGCCAGCAGCCTAGAGGGACAGGGAGCGGGCGAGCAGTACTTC. Translation: CASSLEGQGAGEQYF.

Only a few counts were recorded for this clone. The rearrangement links TRBV5-4 to TRBJ1-2; 8 bases line up with TRBD1. The CDR3 loop spans 16 amino acids. Trimming cost V 4 bases and J 8 bases; bases outside gene matches: 16. Germline CDR1 SGHNT, CDR2 YYREEE (reference sequence). The CDR3 protein is CASSRQDPQGARGYTF. CDR3 sequence (DNA): TGTGCCAGCAGCCGTCAAGACCCGCAGGGGGCCAGGGGCTACACCTTC.

This clone is labeled medium-sized. V is TRBV5-1 and J is TRBJ1-2; TRBD1 agrees at 9 bases. This CDR3 spans 18 amino acids. Per the germline V gene, CDR1 is SGHRS and CDR2 is YFSETQ. V trimming: 1 base; J trimming: 0 bases; junction bases outside the gene matches: 10. Here the CDR3 DNA reads TGCGCCAGCAGCTTGTCTTCGGGACAGGGCCTAACTAACTATGGCTACACCTTC. Translated, it gives CASSLSSGQGLTNYGYTF.

The chain joins TRBV5-8 to TRBJ2-5, with D tentatively TRBD1 (6 bases). Trimming removed 1 base from V and 4 bases from J, with 14 bases in between. Germline loops: CDR1 SGHTS, CDR2 YDEGEE. CDR3 length equals 15 residues. CDR3 sequence (DNA): TGTGCCAGCAGCTTGACCCAGGGGATGGTAGAGACCCAGTACTTC. Translating gives CASSLTQGMVETQYF. Full variable domain (missing parts from reference TRBV5-8 and TRBJ2-5): EAGVTQSPTHLIKTRGQQATLRCSPISGHTSVYWYQQALGLGLQFLLWYDEGEERNRGNFPPRFSGRQFPNYSSELNVNALELEDSALYLCASSLTQGMVETQYFGPGTRLLVL.

The V call is TRBV9, the J call TRBJ2-3, with D tentatively TRBD2 (6 bases). Trimming took 4 bases from V and 2 from J, leaving 17 bases between them. CDR3 length: 16 amino acids. Per the germline V gene, CDR1 is SGDLS and CDR2 is YYNGEE. CDR3 nucleotide sequence: TGTGCCAGCAGCCCCATTCCGGGACTCAACACAGATACGCAGTATTTT. This translates into CASSPIPGLNTDTQYF.